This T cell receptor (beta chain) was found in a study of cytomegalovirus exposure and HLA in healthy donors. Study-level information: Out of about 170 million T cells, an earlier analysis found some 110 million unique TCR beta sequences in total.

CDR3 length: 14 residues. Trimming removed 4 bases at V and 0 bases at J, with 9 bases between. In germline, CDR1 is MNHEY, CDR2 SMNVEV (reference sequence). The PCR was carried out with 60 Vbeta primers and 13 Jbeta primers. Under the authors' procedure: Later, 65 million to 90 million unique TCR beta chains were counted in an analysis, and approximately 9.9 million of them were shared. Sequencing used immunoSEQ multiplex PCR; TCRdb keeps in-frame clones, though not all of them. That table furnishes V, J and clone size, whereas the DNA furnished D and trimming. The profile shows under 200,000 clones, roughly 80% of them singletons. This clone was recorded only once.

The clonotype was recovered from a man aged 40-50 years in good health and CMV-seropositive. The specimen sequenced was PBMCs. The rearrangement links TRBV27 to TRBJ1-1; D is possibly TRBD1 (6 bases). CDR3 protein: CASSYRDMNTEAFF. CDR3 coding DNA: TGTGCCAGCAGTTACAGGGACATGAACACTGAAGCTTTCTTT.